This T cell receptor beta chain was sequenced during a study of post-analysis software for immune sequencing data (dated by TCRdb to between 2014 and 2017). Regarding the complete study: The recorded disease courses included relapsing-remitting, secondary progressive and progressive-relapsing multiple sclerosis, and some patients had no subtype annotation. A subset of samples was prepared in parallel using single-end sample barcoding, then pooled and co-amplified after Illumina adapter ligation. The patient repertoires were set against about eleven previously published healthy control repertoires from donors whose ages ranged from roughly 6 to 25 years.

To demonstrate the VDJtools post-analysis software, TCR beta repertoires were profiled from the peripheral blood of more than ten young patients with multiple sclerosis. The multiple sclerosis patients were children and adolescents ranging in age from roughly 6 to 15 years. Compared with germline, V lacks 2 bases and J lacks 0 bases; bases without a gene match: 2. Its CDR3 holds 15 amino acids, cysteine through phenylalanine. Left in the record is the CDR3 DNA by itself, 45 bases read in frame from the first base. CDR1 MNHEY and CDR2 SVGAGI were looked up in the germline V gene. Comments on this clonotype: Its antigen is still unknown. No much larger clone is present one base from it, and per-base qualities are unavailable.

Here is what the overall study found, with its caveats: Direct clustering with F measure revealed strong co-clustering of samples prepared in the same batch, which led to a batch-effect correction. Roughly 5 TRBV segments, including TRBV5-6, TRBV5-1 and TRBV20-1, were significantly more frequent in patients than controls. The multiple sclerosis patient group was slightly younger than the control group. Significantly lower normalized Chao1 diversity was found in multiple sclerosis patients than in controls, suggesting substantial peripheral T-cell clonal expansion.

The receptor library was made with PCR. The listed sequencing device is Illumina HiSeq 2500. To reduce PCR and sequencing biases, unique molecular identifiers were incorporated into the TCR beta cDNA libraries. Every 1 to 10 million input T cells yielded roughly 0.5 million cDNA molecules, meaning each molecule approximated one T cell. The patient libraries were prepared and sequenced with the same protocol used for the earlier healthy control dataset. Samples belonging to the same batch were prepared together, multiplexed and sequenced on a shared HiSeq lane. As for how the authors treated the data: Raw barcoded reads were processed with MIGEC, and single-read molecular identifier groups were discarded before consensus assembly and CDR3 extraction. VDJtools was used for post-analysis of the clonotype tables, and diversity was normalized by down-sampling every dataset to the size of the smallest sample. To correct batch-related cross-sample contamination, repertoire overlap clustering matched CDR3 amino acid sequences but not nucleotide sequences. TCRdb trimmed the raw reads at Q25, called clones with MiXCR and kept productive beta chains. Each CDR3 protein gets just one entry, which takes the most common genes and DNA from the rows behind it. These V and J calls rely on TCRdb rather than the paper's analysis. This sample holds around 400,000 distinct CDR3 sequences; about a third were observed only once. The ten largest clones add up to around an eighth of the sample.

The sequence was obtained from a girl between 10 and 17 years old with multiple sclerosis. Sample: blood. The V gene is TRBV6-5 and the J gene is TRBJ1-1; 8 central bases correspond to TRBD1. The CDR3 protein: CASSYRQGLNTEAFF. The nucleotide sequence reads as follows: TGTGCCAGCAGTTACCGACAGGGGTTGAACACTGAAGCTTTCTTT.